This T cell receptor beta chain was sequenced in a study of cytotoxic CD8 clonotypes in ibrutinib-treated CLL. Study at large: After a median of about 70 months, 14 patients stayed remitted and approximately 12 progressed; responses had been partial in approximately 24 and complete in 2.

Findings and limits, study-wide: Sustained-remission and progressing patients diverged in sampling times.

The CDR3 is 14 amino acids. Looked up from germline, CDR1 is SGHTA and CDR2 is FQGTGA. Trimming stripped 5 bases from V and 6 bases from J, with 15 bases between. This table comes from immunoSEQ multiplex PCR, and its TCRdb copy is limited to in-frame clones, with some not included. The sample yields 120,000 to 150,000 clones, approximately 90% seen once. As for this clone: Its antigen is currently unknown. Other DNA sequences in this sample translate to the same CDR3.

The source of this sequence is a human donor with chronic lymphocytic leukemia. The source was PBMCs, collected after 12 months of ibrutinib treatment. The V call is TRBV7-3, the J call TRBJ2-3; maybe TRBD2 (5 bases). The CDR3, as DNA: TGTGCCAGCAGCCCTGGACTGGCTGTGGATACGCAGTATTTT. Its protein is CASSPGLAVDTQYF.